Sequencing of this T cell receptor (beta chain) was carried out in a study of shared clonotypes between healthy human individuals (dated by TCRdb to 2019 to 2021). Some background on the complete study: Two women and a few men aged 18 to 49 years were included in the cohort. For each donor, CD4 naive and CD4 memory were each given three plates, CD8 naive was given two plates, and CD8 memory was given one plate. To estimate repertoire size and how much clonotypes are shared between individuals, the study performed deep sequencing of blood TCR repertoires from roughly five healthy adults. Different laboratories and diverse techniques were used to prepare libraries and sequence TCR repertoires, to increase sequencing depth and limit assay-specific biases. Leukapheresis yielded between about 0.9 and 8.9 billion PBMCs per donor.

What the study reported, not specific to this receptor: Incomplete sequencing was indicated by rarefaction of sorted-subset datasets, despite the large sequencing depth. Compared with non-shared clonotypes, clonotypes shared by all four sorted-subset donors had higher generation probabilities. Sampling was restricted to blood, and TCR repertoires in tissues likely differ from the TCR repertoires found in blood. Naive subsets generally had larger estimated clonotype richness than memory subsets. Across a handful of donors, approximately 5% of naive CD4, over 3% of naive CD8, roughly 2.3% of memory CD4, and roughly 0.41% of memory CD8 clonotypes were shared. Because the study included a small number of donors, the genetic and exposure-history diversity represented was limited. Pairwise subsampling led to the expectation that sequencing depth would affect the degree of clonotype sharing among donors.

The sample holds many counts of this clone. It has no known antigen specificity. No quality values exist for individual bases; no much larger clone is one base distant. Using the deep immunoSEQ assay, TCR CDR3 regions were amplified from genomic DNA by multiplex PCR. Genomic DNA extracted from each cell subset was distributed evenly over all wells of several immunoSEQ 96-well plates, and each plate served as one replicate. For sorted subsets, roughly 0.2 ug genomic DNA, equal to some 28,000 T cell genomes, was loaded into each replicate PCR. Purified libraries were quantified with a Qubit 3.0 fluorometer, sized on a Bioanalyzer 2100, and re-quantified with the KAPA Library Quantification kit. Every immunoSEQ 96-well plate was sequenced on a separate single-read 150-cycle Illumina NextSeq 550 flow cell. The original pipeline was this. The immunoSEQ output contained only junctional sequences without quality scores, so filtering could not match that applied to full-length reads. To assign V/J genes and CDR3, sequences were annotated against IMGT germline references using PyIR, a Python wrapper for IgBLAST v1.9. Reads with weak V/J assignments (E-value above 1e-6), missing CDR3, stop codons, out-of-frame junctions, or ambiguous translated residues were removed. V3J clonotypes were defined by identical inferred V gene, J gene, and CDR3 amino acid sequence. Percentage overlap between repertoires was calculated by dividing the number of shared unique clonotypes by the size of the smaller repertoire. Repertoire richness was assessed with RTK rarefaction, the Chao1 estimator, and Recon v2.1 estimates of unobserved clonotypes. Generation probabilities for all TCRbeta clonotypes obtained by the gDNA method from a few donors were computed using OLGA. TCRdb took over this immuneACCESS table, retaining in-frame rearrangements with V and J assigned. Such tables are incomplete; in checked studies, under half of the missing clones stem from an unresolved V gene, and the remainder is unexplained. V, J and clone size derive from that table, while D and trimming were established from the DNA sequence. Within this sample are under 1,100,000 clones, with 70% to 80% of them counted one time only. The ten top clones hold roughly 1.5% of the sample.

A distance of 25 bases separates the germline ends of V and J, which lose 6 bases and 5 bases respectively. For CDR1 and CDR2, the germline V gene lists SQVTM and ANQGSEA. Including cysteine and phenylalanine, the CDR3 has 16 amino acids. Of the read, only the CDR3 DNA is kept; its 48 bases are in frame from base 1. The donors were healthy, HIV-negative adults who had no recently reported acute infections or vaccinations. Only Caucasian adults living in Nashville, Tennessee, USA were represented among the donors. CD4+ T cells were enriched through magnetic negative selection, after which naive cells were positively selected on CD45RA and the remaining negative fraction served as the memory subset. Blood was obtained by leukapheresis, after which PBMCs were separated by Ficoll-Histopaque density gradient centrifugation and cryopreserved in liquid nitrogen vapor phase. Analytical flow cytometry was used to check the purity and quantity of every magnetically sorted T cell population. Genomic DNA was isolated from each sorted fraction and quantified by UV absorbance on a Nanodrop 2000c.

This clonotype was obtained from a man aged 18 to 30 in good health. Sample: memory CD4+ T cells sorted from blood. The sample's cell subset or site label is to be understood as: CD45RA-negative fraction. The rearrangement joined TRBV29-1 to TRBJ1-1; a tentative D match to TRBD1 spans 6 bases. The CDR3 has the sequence CSVFEPRLTGRTEAFF. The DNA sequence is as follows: TGCAGCGTGTTCGAACCGAGACTCACAGGGAGGACTGAAGCTTTCTTT. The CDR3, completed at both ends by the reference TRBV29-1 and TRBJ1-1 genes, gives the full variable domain SAVISQKPSRDICQRGTSLTIQCQVDSQVTMMFWYRQQPGQSLTLIATANQGSEATYESGFVIDKFPISRPNLTFSTLTVSNMSPEDSSIYLCSVFEPRLTGRTEAFFGQGTRLTVV.